Shown below are 14 T cell receptor beta chains from a single sample sequenced in a study of vaccination and CD4 T cells after COVID-19. For these TCRs, the target antigens are not known. This sample's treatment: approximately nine-day PBMC culture with coronavirus spike peptide pools or control peptides (ViraFEST assay). Cultured CD4+ T-cell DNA underwent Oncomine TCR Beta short-read sequencing. TCRdb re-analysed the PCR reads in MiXCR, keeping a single row per CDR3 protein. The data contain 7,000 to 8,000 distinct CDR3 sequences, 20% to 25% of them singletons. The material was CD4+ T cells from blood, cultured in vitro, obtained after SARS-CoV-2 vaccination. All receptors derive from a human donor who had recovered from COVID-19.

This clonotype has more than one count but fewer than ten. CDR3 nucleotides: TGTGCCAGCAGCCCTGTTGAGGAGACCCAGTACTTC. Its translation is CASSPVEETQYF. This chain uses TRBV11-2 with TRBJ2-5; D gene uncertain. CDR1 is SGHAT and CDR2 is FQNNGV in the germline V gene. The CDR3 spans 12 residues. V lost 5 bases and J lost 5, with 9 bases in between.

Judged by abundance, this clonotype is medium-sized. The gene calls are TRBV7-9 and TRBJ2-7, with TRBD1 matching over 8 bases. Germline CDR1 is SEHNR and CDR2 is FQNEAQ (reference sequence). The V segment lost 3 bases and the J segment 7 bases; nucleotides outside the gene matches: 2. The CDR3 has 12 residues. The CDR3 bases are TGTGCCAGCAGCTTGACAGGGGATGAGCAGTACTTC. Its protein is CASSLTGDEQYF.

The rearrangement links TRBV11-2 to TRBJ2-7; 12 positions match TRBD2. The ends lost 6 bases at V and 4 bases at J; junction bases unmatched: 7. Germline CDR1 is SGHAT and CDR2 is FQNNGV. This CDR3 is 15 amino acids long. The CDR3 loop reads CASRPTSGRPYEQYF. CDR3 DNA sequence: TGTGCCAGCAGACCAACTAGCGGGAGGCCGTACGAGCAGTACTTC. Supplemented by reference TRBV11-2 and TRBJ2-7, the full variable domain reads EAGVAQSPRYKIIEKRQSVAFWCNPISGHATLYWYQQILGQGPKLLIQFQNNGVVDDSQLPKDRFSAERLKGVDSTLKIQPAKLEDSAVYLCASRPTSGRPYEQYFGPGTRLTVT.

V and J are TRBV4-2 and TRBJ2-7, with D unclear. The CDR3 contains 15 residues. Between the trimmed V and J ends, which lost 0 bases and 4 bases, there was a span of 13 bases. Per the germline V gene, CDR1 is LGHNA and CDR2 is YNFKEQ. The CDR3: CASSQEVSEYYEQYF. The CDR3 DNA follows: TGTGCCAGCAGCCAAGAAGTTTCGGAGTATTACGAGCAGTACTTC.

This clonotype is medium-sized within its sample. This chain joins TRBV20-1 and TRBJ2-7, with a tentative D call TRBD1 (6 bases). The length of the CDR3 is 13 residues. With 1 base removed from V and 2 bases from J, the gap between germline ends came to 9 bases. CDR1 is DFQATT and CDR2 is SNEGSKA in the germline V gene (reference sequence). The CDR3 sequence: CSARVGATYEQYF. In nucleotides, the CDR3 is TGCAGTGCTAGAGTGGGGGCTACCTACGAGCAGTACTTC.

This clonotype was seen more than once but under ten times. The rearrangement links TRBV19 to TRBJ1-1; unclear D gene. CDR1 is LNHDA and CDR2 is SQIVND in the germline V gene (reference sequence). The V gene lost 7 bases and the J gene lost 0 bases, with 6 bases spanning the gap. The CDR3 is 12 amino acids. The CDR3, as DNA: TGTGCCAGTAAAGGCATGAACACTGAAGCTTTCTTT. It is translated as CASKGMNTEAFF. Using reference TRBV19 and TRBJ1-1 for the parts outside the CDR3, the full variable domain is DGGITQSPKYLFRKEGQNVTLSCEQNLNHDAMYWYRQDPGQGLRLIYYSQIVNDFQKGDIAEGYSVSREKKESFPLTVTSAQKNPTAFYLCASKGMNTEAFFGQGTRLTVV.

Within the sample, this clonotype is medium-sized. This chain links TRBV28 with TRBJ2-7; D is uncertain. The germline V gene has CDR1 MDHEN and CDR2 SYDVKM. Trimming removed 5 bases from V and 3 bases from J, with 14 bases in between. The CDR3 runs 14 residues. The CDR3 region is CASSVTWNLYEQYF. CDR3 coding DNA: TGTGCCAGCAGTGTTACTTGGAATCTCTACGAGCAGTACTTC.

The chain combines TRBV25-1 with TRBJ2-1, with 9 bases fitting TRBD2. The CDR3 totals 14 residues. V lost 5 bases, J lost 9 bases, and 8 bases stayed unmatched. The germline V gene encodes CDR1 MGHDK and CDR2 SYGVNS. The CDR3 nucleotides are TGTGCCAGCAGTCCTCGCGGGGGGGCCAGTGAGCAGTTCTTC. Amino acid sequence: CASSPRGGASEQFF. The complete variable domain, with remaining parts taken from reference TRBV25-1 and TRBJ2-1, reads EADIYQTPRYLVIGTGKKITLECSQTMGHDKMYWYQQDPGMELHLIHYSYGVNSTEKGDLSSESTVSRIRTEHFPLTLESARPSHTSQYLCASSPRGGASEQFFGPGTRLTVL.

There are a few counts of this clonotype. This chain connects TRBV28 to TRBJ1-1, with 9 bases lining up with TRBD1. Germline trimming cut 7 bases from V and 3 bases from J; bases unmatched to any gene: 6. Germline loops: CDR1 MDHEN, CDR2 SYDVKM. The CDR3 runs 14 residues. CDR3 sequence: CASTKTGGDTEAFF. CDR3 nucleotide sequence: TGTGCCAGCACAAAGACAGGGGGGGACACTGAAGCTTTCTTT.

A few counts support this clonotype. The chain uses TRBV4-2 and TRBJ1-1; no definite D call. Looked up from germline, CDR1 is LGHNA and CDR2 is YNFKEQ. The V end lost 4 bases, the J end lost 1 base, and 16 bases lay between the germline ends. The CDR3 has 16 amino acids. This CDR3 reads CASSRSSAVSNTEAFF. The CDR3 nucleotides read TGTGCCAGCAGCCGCTCCTCGGCGGTATCGAACACTGAAGCTTTCTTT.

By frequency in the sample, this clonotype is medium-sized. The rearrangement joins TRBV7-9 to TRBJ2-3, with D possibly TRBD1 on 5 matching bases. Germline V gene sequence: CDR1 SEHNR, CDR2 FQNEAQ (reference sequence). Trimming took 5 bases from V and 0 from J, leaving 12 bases between them. This CDR3 region has 15 residues. CDR3 amino acids: CASSLPRQSTDTQYF. The CDR3, as DNA: TGTGCCAGCAGCCTACCAAGACAGAGCACAGATACGCAGTATTTT.

This clonotype is medium-sized within its sample. The rearrangement links TRBV7-9 to TRBJ2-5, with 7 bases aligning to TRBD1. The germline V gene has CDR1 SEHNR and CDR2 FQNEAQ (reference sequence). This CDR3 region has 14 residues. The V and J ends lost 5 bases and 4 bases, in that order; junction bases with no gene match: 7. The CDR3 protein is CASSPGAGGETQYF. The CDR3 DNA reads as TGTGCCAGCAGCCCCGGGGCAGGGGGAGAGACCCAGTACTTC.

The rearrangement uses TRBV28 and TRBJ1-2, with D tentatively TRBD1 (5 bases). The germline V gene has CDR1 MDHEN and CDR2 SYDVKM. Trimming took 2 bases from V and 2 from J, leaving 9 bases between them. The CDR3 contains 14 residues. Here the CDR3 DNA reads TGTGCCAGCAGTTTAAGGGCAGGGAACTATGGCTACACCTTC. It encodes CASSLRAGNYGYTF.

This clonotype is deemed medium-sized. V is TRBV10-1 and J is TRBJ2-1; no firm D call. Germline V gene lookup returns CDR1 WNHNN and CDR2 SYGVQD (reference sequence). This CDR3 has 10 amino acids. Trimming pared 8 bases from V and 14 bases from J, leaving 13 bases between. The CDR3 loop is CASGRLVKFF. The CDR3 DNA is TGCGCCAGCGGTAGGCTAGTTAAGTTCTTC.